Only one count was recorded for the clone carrying this TCR beta chain. Its antigen is not known. The sample originates from a study of T cell responses to AZD1222 COVID-19 vaccine. Study findings and constraints: Nearly half of unique spike-specific TCRs reportedly avoided B.1.351 and B.1.1.7 mutated regions. Two doses of AZD1222 preceded a rise in Spike-specific TCR breadth and depth.

Second doses that came at about 4 or about 12 weeks were put together. The data were produced by immunoSEQ multiplex PCR, yet TCRdb's version contains in-frame clones alone and is incomplete. The sample lists about 130,000 clones, roughly 90% occurring once. This TCR was sampled from an adult who received the AZD1222 COVID-19 vaccine. Specimen: peripheral blood, collected 28 days after the second AZD1222 dose.

The CDR3: CASSKGTGLKETQYF. The CDR3 region has the DNA TGTGCCAGCAGCAAGGGGACAGGGTTAAAGGAGACCCAGTACTTC. This chain uses TRBV21-1 with TRBJ2-5; the table's D call, TRBD1, has no DNA check behind it. TRBV21-1 is given as a pseudogene. The CDR3 length is 15 residues.